Given below is one T cell receptor beta chain in context. The data originate from a study of cytomegalovirus exposure and HLA in healthy donors. PCR used 60 Vbeta primers and 13 Jbeta primers. Here immunoSEQ multiplex PCR was the method, and the copy in TCRdb shows in-frame clones only, minus some. The repertoire holds roughly 150,000 clones, with roughly 80% as singletons. V shed 2 bases and J shed 4 bases, with 6 bases lying between them. The CDR3 consists of 11 residues. Germline CDR1 is SQVTM and CDR2 is ANQGSEA. The sequenced material came from PBMCs. This receptor was obtained from a girl under 10 years old in good health and CMV-seropositive. The chain couples TRBV29-1 to TRBJ2-7; no firm D call. CDR3 in amino acids: CSVESGYEQYF. As DNA, the CDR3 is TGCAGCGTTGAATCCGGGTACGAGCAGTACTTC.